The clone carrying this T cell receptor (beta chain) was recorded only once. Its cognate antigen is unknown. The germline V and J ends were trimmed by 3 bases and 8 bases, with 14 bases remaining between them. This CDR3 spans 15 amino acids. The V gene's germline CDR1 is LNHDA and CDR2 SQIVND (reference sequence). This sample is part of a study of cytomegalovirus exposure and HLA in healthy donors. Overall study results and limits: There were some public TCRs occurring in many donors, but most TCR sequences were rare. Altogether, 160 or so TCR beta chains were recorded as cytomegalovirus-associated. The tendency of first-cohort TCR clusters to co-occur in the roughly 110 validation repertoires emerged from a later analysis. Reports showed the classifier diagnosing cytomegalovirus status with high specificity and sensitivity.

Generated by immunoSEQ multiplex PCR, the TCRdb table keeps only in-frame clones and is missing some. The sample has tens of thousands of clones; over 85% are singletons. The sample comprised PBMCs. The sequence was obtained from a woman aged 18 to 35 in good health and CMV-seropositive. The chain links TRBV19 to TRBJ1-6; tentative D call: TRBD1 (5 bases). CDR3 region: CASSMLAGFDSPLHF. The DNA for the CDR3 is TGTGCCAGTAGTATGCTGGCAGGGTTTGATTCACCCCTCCACTTT.